Below, 26 T cell receptor beta chains from the same sample are listed, as sequenced in a study of T cell responses to AZD1222 COVID-19 vaccine. Here immunoSEQ multiplex PCR was the method, and the copy in TCRdb shows in-frame clones only, minus some. The table records tens of thousands of clones, over 75% of them present only once. This sample comprised peripheral blood, obtained on day 0 of AZD1222 vaccination. These receptors were taken from an adult in good health.

The chain employs TRBV5-4 and TRBJ2-2, with 9 bases identical to TRBD1. Trimming cost V 4 bases and J 7 bases; bases outside gene matches: 8. The length of the CDR3 is 15 residues. Germline CDR1 SGHNT, CDR2 YYREEE (reference sequence). CDR3 in amino acids: CASSQKTGGHGELFF. As DNA, the CDR3 is TGTGCCAGCAGCCAGAAGACAGGGGGTCACGGGGAGCTGTTTTTT.

V usage is TRBV2 and J usage is TRBJ1-2, with 10 nucleotides matching TRBD1. V was clipped by 5 bases and J by 7 bases; unmatched bases: 1. Germline CDR1 and CDR2: SNHLY and FYNNEI. The CDR3 runs to 12 residues. DNA of the CDR3: TGTGCCAGCAGTAGGGACAGGGGTGGCTACACCTTC. It encodes CASSRDRGGYTF.

The J gene is TRBJ2-1, the V gene TRBV18; the match to TRBD1 covers 9 bases. Trimming removed 3 bases from V and 0 bases from J; junction bases left unmatched: 9. Per the germline V gene, CDR1 is KGHSH and CDR2 is LQKENI. This CDR3 contains 18 residues. The CDR3 nucleotides read TGTGCCAGCTCACCCCAGCCCGGGACAGGGATCTCCTACAATGAGCAGTTCTTC. Its protein product is CASSPQPGTGISYNEQFF.

V and J are TRBV6-4 and TRBJ2-1; D is possibly TRBD1 (6 bases). The CDR3 covers 15 residues. CDR1 MRHNA and CDR2 SNTAGT come from the germline V gene. The V end lost 2 bases, the J end lost 2 bases, and 10 bases lay between the germline ends. This CDR3 is CASSDRPGAYNEQFF. DNA for the CDR3: TGTGCCAGCAGTGACAGGCCAGGGGCCTACAATGAGCAGTTCTTC.

Here the CDR3 reads CASTEDFYEQYF. CDR3 nucleotides: TGTGCCAGCACTGAGGACTTCTACGAGCAGTACTTC. The chain carries TRBV12-3 or TRBV12-4 and TRBJ2-7, with a weak D call TRBD2 (5 bases). CDR3 length equals 12 residues. V was trimmed by 7 bases and J by 3 bases, leaving 10 bases between them.

V is TRBV28 and J is TRBJ1-5; D call uncertain. In germline, CDR1 is MDHEN, CDR2 SYDVKM. The CDR3 covers 12 residues. The V gene lost 6 bases and the J gene lost 1 base, with 4 bases spanning the gap. This chain's CDR3 is CASRLSNQPQHF. The CDR3 nucleotides are TGTGCCAGCAGGTTAAGCAATCAGCCCCAGCATTTT.

V usage is TRBV19 and J usage is TRBJ2-3; no definite D call. Trimming pared 0 bases from V and 2 bases from J, leaving 6 bases between. The CDR3 is 14 amino acids. CDR1 LNHDA and CDR2 SQIVND come from the germline V gene (reference sequence). The CDR3 bases are TGTGCCAGTAGTATAGATCCCTACACAGATACGCAGTATTTT. Translating it yields CASSIDPYTDTQYF.

The chain joins TRBV11-2 to TRBJ1-6; 8 positions match TRBD1. The CDR3 runs to 16 residues. The ends lost 3 bases at V and 7 bases at J; junction bases unmatched: 8. Germline lookup yields CDR1 SGHAT and CDR2 FQNNGV. For the CDR3, the DNA is TGTGCCAGCAGCTTGACCATCGGGACAGGAAATTCACCCCTCCACTTT. This encodes CASSLTIGTGNSPLHF.

The chain recombines TRBV5-1 with TRBJ1-1; D remains ambiguous. This CDR3 has 12 amino acids. Looked up from germline, CDR1 is SGHRS and CDR2 is YFSETQ. With 1 base removed from V and 5 bases from J, the gap between germline ends came to 6 bases. The CDR3 sequence is CASSLKGTEAFF. In DNA, the CDR3 is TGCGCCAGCAGCTTGAAGGGAACTGAAGCTTTCTTT.

This chain connects TRBV7-2 to TRBJ2-5; D perhaps matches TRBD2 (6 bases). V lost 2 bases and J 4 bases, leaving 14 bases between the germline ends. CDR1 and CDR2 (germline): SGHTA, FQGNSA. The CDR3 runs 15 residues. The CDR3 nucleotides are TGTGCCAGCAGCTTACTGGAGGGAGAGGGAGAGACCCAGTACTTC. This encodes CASSLLEGEGETQYF.

The chain couples TRBV10-3 to TRBJ1-3; a weak D match, TRBD1 (6 bases). CDR3 size: 15 residues. Germline V gene sequence: CDR1 ENHRY, CDR2 SYGVKD. The V and J ends lost 3 bases and 7 bases respectively, with 16 bases between them. For the CDR3, the DNA is TGTGCCATCAGTGATACAGGGAAACGGGGGAACACCATATATTTT. Protein: CAISDTGKRGNTIYF.

The chain links TRBV7-9 to TRBJ2-1, with D possibly TRBD2 on 6 matching bases. The CDR3 runs 13 residues. Trimming took off 6 bases at V and 1 base at J, with 7 bases between the two ends. CDR1 and CDR2 from the germline V gene are SEHNR and FQNEAQ (reference sequence). CDR3 bases: TGTGCCAGCAGGGGGGGTTCCTACAATGAGCAGTTCTTC. Its protein is CASRGGSYNEQFF.

J is TRBJ2-5 and V is TRBV3-1 (or the pseudogene TRBV3-2); 10 bases map to TRBD2. The CDR3 runs to 16 residues. Germline CDR1 LGHDT, CDR2 YNNKEL (reference sequence). The J segment lost 2 bases and the V segment lost 4 bases, leaving 7 bases of the junction unmatched. CDR3 region: CASSRRTSGWQETQYF. The CDR3 region has the DNA TGTGCCAGCAGCCGACGGACTAGCGGATGGCAAGAGACCCAGTACTTC.

The J gene is TRBJ1-3, the V gene TRBV6-5; D gene ambiguous. Germline CDR1 reads MNHEY; CDR2 reads SVGAGI. The CDR3 is made up of 13 amino acids. Trimming took 7 bases from V and 0 from J, leaving 7 bases between them. The CDR3 loop reads CASKRNSGNTIYF. For the CDR3, the DNA is TGTGCCAGCAAAAGAAACTCTGGAAACACCATATATTTT.

This chain joins TRBV4-1 and TRBJ1-1; D gene unclear. The length of the CDR3 is 14 residues. The V and J ends lost 5 bases and 1 base respectively, with 11 bases between them. The germline CDR1 and CDR2 sequences are MGHRA and YSYEKL. CDR3 amino acids: CASSSKRANTEAFF. DNA of the CDR3: TGCGCCAGCAGCTCGAAGAGGGCGAACACTGAAGCTTTCTTT.

This chain joins TRBV24-1 and TRBJ1-2; D is perhaps TRBD1 (5 bases). V gave up 9 bases and J gave up 4 bases, with 11 bases separating them. Germline-derived CDR1 and CDR2 are KGHDR and SFDVKD. The CDR3 contains 12 residues. CDR3 region: CATDSTFYGYTF. CDR3 DNA: TGTGCCACCGACAGTACCTTCTATGGCTACACCTTC.

The V and J genes are TRBV30 and TRBJ2-7; tentatively, D is TRBD1 (5 bases). Germline CDR1 GTSNPN, CDR2 SVGIG (reference sequence). V lost 0 bases and J 3 bases, leaving 21 bases between the germline ends. This CDR3 is 17 amino acids long. The CDR3 sequence is CAWSVSARQTARYEQYF. As DNA, the CDR3 is TGTGCCTGGAGTGTTTCCGCAAGGCAGACAGCGCGCTACGAGCAGTACTTC.

This sequence joins TRBV5-8 and TRBJ1-5, with 7 bases matching TRBD1. In germline, CDR1 is SGHTS, CDR2 YDEGEE. The CDR3 sequence is 15 residues long. Trimming cost V 4 bases and J 5 bases; bases outside gene matches: 9. The CDR3 DNA reads as TGTGCCAGCAGCGAAAACAACAGGGGTGATCAGCCCCAGCATTTT. This gives the protein CASSENNRGDQPQHF.

The rearrangement joins TRBV5-4 to TRBJ2-2; D is ambiguous. Looked up from germline, CDR1 is SGHNT and CDR2 is YYREEE (reference sequence). The V gene lost 4 bases and the J gene lost 1 base, with 11 bases spanning the gap. The CDR3 covers 15 residues. The DNA of the CDR3 is TGTGCCAGCAGCCTAGGGTTCGGGAACACCGGGGAGCTGTTTTTT. This gives the protein CASSLGFGNTGELFF.

This clone was counted only a few times. V and J are TRBV11-1 and TRBJ2-2, with TRBD2 matching 9 bases. J lost 0 bases, V lost 7 bases, and 6 bases had no gene match. The CDR3 length is 16 residues. Germline loops: CDR1 SGHAT, CDR2 FQDESV (reference sequence). CDR3 region: CASKAGGPANTGELFF. DNA for the CDR3: TGTGCCAGCAAAGCGGGGGGACCCGCGAACACCGGGGAGCTGTTTTTT.

This clone was detected once. The chain combines TRBV7-8 with TRBJ1-4, with D possibly TRBD1 on 5 matching bases. The CDR3 consists of 13 residues. The V end lost 0 bases, the J end lost 8 bases, and 7 bases lay between the germline ends. Germline CDR1 reads SGHVS; CDR2 reads FQNEAQ. DNA for the CDR3: TGTGCCAGCAGCTTAGCTGGGGCCGAAAAACTGTTTTTT. This gives the protein CASSLAGAEKLFF.

The chain carries TRBV14 and TRBJ2-3; D is possibly TRBD2 (5 bases). From germline, CDR1 is SGHDN and CDR2 FVKESK. CDR3 length: 18 amino acids. The V gene lost 0 bases and the J gene lost 0 bases, with 16 bases spanning the gap. CDR3 residues: CASSQDLAGRRSTDTQYF. CDR3 coding DNA: TGTGCCAGCAGCCAAGATTTGGCGGGTAGACGTAGCACAGATACGCAGTATTTT.

The chain couples TRBV5-6 to TRBJ2-7; no definite D call. V lost 1 base, J lost 0 bases, and 14 bases lay in between. The CDR3 is made up of 16 amino acids. CDR1 SGHDT and CDR2 YYEEEE come from the germline V gene. CDR3 nucleotide sequence: TGTGCCAGCAGCTTGAGGCGGAAGACGGTCTCCTACGAGCAGTACTTC. Its protein product is CASSLRRKTVSYEQYF.

A few counts support this clone. The V gene is TRBV5-1, the J gene TRBJ2-1; weak D call: TRBD1 (6 bases). CDR1 SGHRS and CDR2 YFSETQ come from the germline V gene. Trimming stripped 0 bases from V and 9 bases from J, with 10 bases between. This CDR3 spans 13 amino acids. The chain's CDR3 is CASSLDRVTEQFF. The CDR3 nucleotides read TGCGCCAGCAGCTTGGACAGGGTAACTGAGCAGTTCTTC. Full variable domain (missing parts from reference TRBV5-1 and TRBJ2-1): KAGVTQTPRYLIKTRGQQVTLSCSPISGHRSVSWYQQTPGQGLQFLFEYFSETQRNKGNFPGRFSGRQFSNSRSEMNVSTLELGDSALYLCASSLDRVTEQFFGPGTRLTVL.

The chain is built from TRBV5-1 and TRBJ2-5; 8 nucleotides line up with TRBD2. After removal of 4 bases from V and 1 base from J, the junction contained 9 bases not matched to a gene. The length of the CDR3 is 16 residues. Germline V lookup: CDR1 SGHRS, CDR2 YFSETQ. The CDR3 loop is CASSRTGGSVQETQYF. DNA of the CDR3: TGCGCCAGCAGCCGAACGGGGGGGTCGGTCCAAGAGACCCAGTACTTC.

The CDR3 protein is CASSLVGTTNEKLFF. In DNA form, the CDR3 reads TGTGCCAGCAGCTTAGTTGGTACAACTAATGAAAAACTGTTTTTT. This chain uses TRBV7-2 with TRBJ1-4; D is unclear. The V end lost 1 base, the J end lost 0 bases, and 6 bases lay between the germline ends. Germline V CDR1 and CDR2: SGHTA, FQGNSA. This CDR3 has 15 residues.